This TCR beta chain was documented in a study of T cell changes during pregnancy in multiple sclerosis (dated by TCRdb to between 2018 and 2021). Describing the broader study: In women with multiple sclerosis, the researchers looked at how the T cell repertoire shifted as pregnancy progressed.

As to this clone: Its antigen remains undetermined. Within one base of it there is no much larger clone, and no base qualities were kept.

The library was generated by the immunoSEQ multiplex PCR assay. This immuneACCESS table, as held by TCRdb, lists in-frame sequences with V and J called but not all clones. Of the missing ones, under half trace to an unresolved V gene in checked studies; the others have no known cause. Within this sample are 50,000 to 75,000 clones, with 92% of them counted one time only. The ten biggest clones cover 2.8% of the sample. Taken from cysteine to phenylalanine, the CDR3 has 14 residues. Only the CDR3 DNA is retained, 42 bases long and in frame from the first base. CDR1 and CDR2, looked up from the germline V gene, are MNHEY and SVGAGI. Compared with germline, V lacks 6 bases and J lacks 5 bases; bases without a gene match: 9.

The rearranged segments are TRBV6-5 and TRBJ2-5; 7 junctional bases match TRBD1. The sequences come from peripheral blood, collected in the third trimester of pregnancy. The TCR comes from a female donor in good health, enrolled as a control in a pregnancy study. The CDR3: CASSRSTGKETQYF. The nucleotide sequence reads TGTGCCAGCAGCCGCTCGACAGGGAAGGAGACCCAGTACTTC.